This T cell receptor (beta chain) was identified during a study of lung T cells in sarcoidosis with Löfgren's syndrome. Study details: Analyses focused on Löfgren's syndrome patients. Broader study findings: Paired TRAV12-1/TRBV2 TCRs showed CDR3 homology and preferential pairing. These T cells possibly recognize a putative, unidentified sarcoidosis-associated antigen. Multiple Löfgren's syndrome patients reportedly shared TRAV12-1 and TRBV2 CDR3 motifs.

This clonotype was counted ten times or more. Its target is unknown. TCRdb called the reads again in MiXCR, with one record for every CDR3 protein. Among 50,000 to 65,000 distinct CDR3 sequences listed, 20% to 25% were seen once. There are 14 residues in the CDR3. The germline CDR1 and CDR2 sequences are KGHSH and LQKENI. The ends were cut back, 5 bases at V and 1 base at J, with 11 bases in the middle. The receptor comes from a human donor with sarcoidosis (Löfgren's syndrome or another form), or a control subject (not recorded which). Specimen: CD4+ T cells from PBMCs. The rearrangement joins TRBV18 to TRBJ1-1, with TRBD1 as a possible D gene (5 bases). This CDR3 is CASSWGSKNTEAFF. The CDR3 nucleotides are TGTGCCAGCTCATGGGGCAGTAAGAACACTGAAGCTTTCTTT.